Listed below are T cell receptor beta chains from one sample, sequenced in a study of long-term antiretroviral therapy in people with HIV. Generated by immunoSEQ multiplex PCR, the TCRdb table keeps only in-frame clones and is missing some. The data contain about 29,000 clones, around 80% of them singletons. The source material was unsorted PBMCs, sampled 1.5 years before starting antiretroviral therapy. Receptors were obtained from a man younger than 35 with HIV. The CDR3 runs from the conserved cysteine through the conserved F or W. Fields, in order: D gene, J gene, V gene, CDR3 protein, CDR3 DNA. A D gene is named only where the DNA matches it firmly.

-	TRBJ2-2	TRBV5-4	CASSLRQSRSSNTGELFF	TGTGCCAGCAGCTTGAGGCAGAGCCGGTCCTCGAACACCGGGGAGCTGTTTTTT
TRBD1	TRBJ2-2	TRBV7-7	CASSLSGQSNTGELFF	TGTGCTAGCAGCTTATCGGGACAGTCGAACACCGGGGAGCTGTTTTTT
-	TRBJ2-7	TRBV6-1	CASRWTETDTYEQYF	TGTGCCAGCCGCTGGACGGAGACCGATACCTACGAGCAGTACTTC
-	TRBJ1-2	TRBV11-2	CASSSDSGGYTF	TGTGCCAGCAGCAGTGACAGCGGTGGCTACACCTTC
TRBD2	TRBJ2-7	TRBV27	CASSSTSGDYEQYF	TGTGCCAGCAGTTCGACTAGCGGGGACTACGAGCAGTACTTC
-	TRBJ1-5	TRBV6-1	CASSEAAEGNQPQHF	TGTGCCAGCAGTGAAGCGGCGGAGGGGAATCAGCCCCAGCATTTT
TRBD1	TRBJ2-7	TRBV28	CATVTGTGFREQYF	TGTGCCACCGTCACCGGGACAGGGTTCCGTGAGCAGTACTTC
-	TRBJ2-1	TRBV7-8	CASSYLEISSYNEQFF	TGTGCCAGCAGCTACCTAGAGATTTCCTCCTACAATGAGCAGTTCTTC
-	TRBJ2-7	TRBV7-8	CASSSNYEQYF	TGTGCCAGCAGCTCTAACTACGAGCAGTACTTC
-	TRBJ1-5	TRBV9	CASSRGVGNQPQHF	TGTGCCAGCAGCCGAGGGGTGGGTAATCAGCCCCAGCATTTT